The 2 T cell receptor beta chains listed next were all sequenced from one sample in a study of cytomegalovirus exposure and HLA in healthy donors. The PCR ran on 60 Vbeta and 13 Jbeta primers. The method was immunoSEQ multiplex PCR; TCRdb's version includes in-frame clones alone and lacks a portion of them. There are around 130,000 clones in the sample; roughly 80% occur only once, and more than 1.4% lies in the top ten. The sample was PBMCs. The receptors stem from a woman aged 18-35 years in good health and CMV-seronegative.

The V gene is TRBV27, the J gene TRBJ2-7; D possibly corresponds to TRBD1 (6 bases). Trimming cost V 7 bases and J 2 bases, with 12 bases left between them. Germline CDR1 MNHEY, CDR2 SMNVEV (reference sequence). This CDR3 contains 13 residues. The CDR3 region is CASMSDRAYEQYF. The DNA for the CDR3 is TGTGCCAGCATGTCGGACAGAGCCTACGAGCAGTACTTC.

In its sample, this clone was seen a few times. V and J are TRBV6-5 and TRBJ1-3, with D possibly matching TRBD1 (5 bases). Germline loops: CDR1 MNHEY, CDR2 SVGAGI. V lost 11 bases to trimming and J lost 3 bases, with 14 bases between them. The CDR3 covers 13 residues. CDR3 sequence reads: CAARKTVGNTIYF. CDR3 DNA: TGTGCCGCCCGAAAGACAGTTGGAAACACCATATATTTT.